The clone carrying this T cell receptor (beta chain) was seen just once. Its specificity is not known. Unmatched junction bases numbered 1, after V lost 6 bases and J lost 4 bases. The length of the CDR3 is 13 residues. CDR1 is MDHEN and CDR2 is SYDVKM in the germline V gene. This record belongs to a study of T cell responses to AZD1222 COVID-19 vaccine. Findings and limits, study-wide: Spike-spanning, vaccine-associated CD4 TCRs were dominant at 160-218 and 743-854. Spike-specific TCR depth and breadth grew after two AZD1222 doses. Reports indicate that nearly half of spike-specific TCRs are directed at unmutated variant regions.

Data came from immunoSEQ multiplex PCR; TCRdb stores just in-frame clones and leaves some out. The table records 150,000 or so clones, approximately 90% of them present only once. This sequence joins TRBV28 and TRBJ1-5, with TRBD1 identical over 9 bases. The source is an adult in good health. The sample in question was peripheral blood, obtained on day 0 of AZD1222 vaccination. CDR3 residues: CASRTGGNQPQHF. CDR3 nucleotide sequence: TGTGCCAGCAGGACAGGGGGAAATCAGCCCCAGCATTTT.